The present TCR beta chain was sequenced within a study of blood T cell repertoires in COVID-19. Measured with immunoSEQ multiplex PCR; TCRdb has only the in-frame clones, and not every one. This table holds some 240,000 clones, around 84% found once. The TCR originated in a man aged 50 or older with active or convalescent COVID-19. Sequences were obtained from peripheral blood.

CDR3 amino acids: CSVGGGYEQYF. The DNA for the CDR3 is TGCAGCGTTGGGGGGGGCTACGAGCAGTACTTC. This chain joins TRBV29-1 and TRBJ2-7; TRBD2 matches at 7 bases. The CDR3 is made up of 11 amino acids. V trimming: 4 bases; J trimming: 3 bases; junction bases outside the gene matches: 0. Germline CDR1 and CDR2: SQVTM and ANQGSEA.